The present T cell receptor beta chain was sequenced within a study of cytomegalovirus exposure and HLA in healthy donors (TCRdb year 2017). For context, the study as a whole: An earlier analysis of several hundred of the donors reported 276 Gb of sequence data and 117 million unique TCR beta sequences obtained from about 179 million T cells. Among roughly 400 genotyped donors of the cohort, an average of approximately 240,000 unique TCR beta nucleotide sequences was sequenced per donor, of which roughly 18% were non-productive. Both class I and class II loci were covered by HLA typing, at four-digit resolution. The study aimed to test whether cataloging public T cell receptors could reveal signatures of past pathogen exposure. An early release that covered approximately 600 HLA-typed donors contained around 300 gigabases of sequencing data and around 85 million unique TCR sequences. Every repertoire in the discovery cohort had been generated on one and the same sequencing platform. An earlier analysis of 587 of the donors applied high-throughput TCR beta sequencing to assess whether each TCR beta V gene segment acted as functional or pseudogenic. The number of typed donors differed by locus: about 620-630 for A, B, C, DRB1 and DQB1; approximately 520 for DQA1; around 580 for DPA1; and about 450 for DPB1. Along with the roughly 710-subject first cohort, a separate validation cohort of around 110 different subjects was used. The T cell repertoires of roughly 660 subjects were profiled by immunosequencing and related to cytomegalovirus serostatus. To predict cytomegalovirus infection status, the study brought together high-throughput TCR immunosequencing, statistical association of individual TCRs with disease status, and machine learning. In a later genetic analysis, genome-wide SNP genotypes for about three fifths of the roughly 670 donors were used, and that subset was treated as a discovery cohort. In a later analysis, previously published TCR beta repertoires from 550 to 700 donors were re-analyzed and high-resolution HLA genotyping was added so that TCR occurrence patterns could be studied. In the later analysis, no new phenotypic data were used to find candidate immune exposures; instead, reliance was placed on TCR beta sequences and their occurrence across donors. Donor age, sex, ethnicity and CMV serostatus were compiled together with the repertoire data. Among the roughly 390 genotyped donors, around 81% belonged to the genetic ancestry cluster associated with self-reported Caucasian donors. Roughly 5 DR-DQ haplotypes were handled as single units for association and clustering because linkage in the cohort was strong.

From the cysteine through the phenylalanine, the CDR3 covers 14 amino acids. The sequence is cut down to CDR3 DNA, 42 bases in frame from base 1. CDR1 and CDR2 were assigned from the germline V gene as SGHNT and YENEEA. At the junction V is shortened by 2 bases and J by 7 bases; bases outside the gene matches: 4. Library construction relied on the immunoSEQ multiplex PCR assay. For the multiplex PCR, a mixture combining 60 forward primers for TCR Vbeta segments and 13 reverse primers for TCR Jbeta segments was used. Amplification of the CDR3 region of rearranged TCR beta genes was performed with a multiplex PCR assay on genomic DNA. The Illumina HiSeq System was used to sequence the amplified TCR beta libraries as 87-base-pair reads. The paper's data handling went like this. Across the 670 or so repertoires, a later analysis counted tens of millions of unique TCR beta chains, around 11 million of which were shared by at least two donors. Raw reads were error-corrected and collapsed into unique sequences by a nearest-neighbor algorithm in which closely related sequences were merged to remove PCR and sequencing errors. To assign V, D and J gene segments, CDR3 sequences were aligned to IMGT reference sequences. For a sequence to be retained, a match of at least six nucleotides was required to both a V gene segment and a J gene segment. A rearrangement counted as productive if the CDR3 had no stop codons and remained in frame with V and J, and every other rearrangement counted as non-productive. Following IMGT convention, CDR3 was defined as the stretch from the second conserved V-encoded cysteine to the conserved J-encoded phenylalanine. Sequences without an unambiguous match to a single V gene segment were excluded from the earlier analysis of 500 to 700 of the donors. An earlier analysis of 500 to 700 of the donors classified V segments as functional when productive rearrangements were above 56.7% and as segregating when the standard deviation between donors was above 5%. A statistical classification framework was built to diagnose cytomegalovirus status from the catalog of TCR beta chain sequences. V and J gene assignment, in a later analysis, came from comparing TCR nucleotide sequences with IMGT/GENE-DB human TR gene sequences. In a later analysis, CDR3 sequences and most-parsimonious VDJ recombination scenarios were assigned using the TCRdist pipeline. In a later analysis, each TCR beta chain was defined by its CDR3 amino acid sequence together with its V-gene family, and reads lacking a unique V-gene family were excluded. In a later analysis, fewer than 600 highly shared, low-generation-probability nucleotide sequences were removed to address suspected cross-contamination and a sequencing artifact. In a later analysis, a clonal expansion index for each public chain was calculated from normalized within-repertoire ranks of inferred template counts. Generation probabilities in a later analysis came from a VDJ recombination model fitted to out-of-frame rearrangements, and those results were checked against IGoR. In a later analysis, hypergeometric tests were used to score TCR-TCR, TCR-HLA and TCR-CMV co-occurrence, with a repertoire-size bias correction applied to TCR pairs. To estimate false discovery rates, a later analysis permuted the HLA or CMV assignments 20 times. In a later analysis, co-occurring TCRs were grouped using DBSCAN, and TCRdist sequence similarity was added for clustering within HLA-allele-positive subsets. Co-occurrence clustering excluded repertoires with fewer than 30,000 or more than 120,000 public chains, plus five with anomalous nucleotide sharing. The clones in this table, taken by TCRdb from immuneACCESS, are in-frame only. Not every clone is retained; where verified, under half of the shortfall comes from an unresolved V gene, and the cause of the rest is unknown. D and trimming were read from the DNA, whereas the V and J calls and clone size are those reported in that table. In all, the sample holds around 150,000 clones, and approximately 80% of those were seen once. The top ten constitute 1.3% of the sample.

The cohort was made up of about 610 healthy bone marrow donors. At the time of sampling, all cohort members were nominally healthy, though unrecorded immune exposures were likely present. The donor was CMV seronegative and was included in the group of about 350 seronegative cohort members. Each donor provided a peripheral blood sample, and peripheral blood mononuclear cells were used for TCR beta sequencing. Genomic DNA extraction from the blood cell samples was performed with the Qiagen DNeasy Blood Extraction Kit. What the work shows at the level of the full study, not this receptor alone: An earlier analysis of approximately 530 of the donors showed that most TCR beta V segments appeared in productive rearrangements either about 87% or about 30% of the time, which broadly matched IMGT annotations. Because counts were too low, fewer than 20 rarely observed V segments, including chromosome 9 orphons, were excluded from the earlier analysis of 587 of the donors. A later analysis reported that several top co-occurrence clusters appeared linked to parvovirus B19, influenza, CMV and Epstein-Barr virus. Some IMGT-functional V segments, including TRBV6-2 and TRBV6-3, could not be told apart with the 87-base-pair reads, so those segments were excluded. In both the original and validation cohorts, the classifier was reported to diagnose cytomegalovirus status with high specificity and sensitivity. In vitro tests confirmed that a few of the cytomegalovirus-associated TCR beta chains recognize cytomegalovirus antigens. While some public TCRs were present in many individuals, most TCR sequences turned up only very rarely across donors. The study gave a list of about 170 TCR beta chains associated with cytomegalovirus. A later genetic analysis reported fewer N-insertions in productive TCRs among donors in an Asian-associated ancestry cluster than the approximately 700-donor mean. V-gene and J-gene trimming of TCR beta chains was associated with a missense DCLRE1C variant in a later genetic analysis, and the association was replicated in an independent cohort. The authors suggested that the approach could potentially be extended to other disease states and immunological phenotypes. CMV serostatus was the only immune exposure information available for the cohort. This cohort had only TCR beta chains sequenced, and the lack of alpha or paired-chain data limited which features could be detected. Presence/absence analyses assumed roughly uniform sequencing depth across donors, an assumption that may not hold. Because some donors lacked HLA typing at each locus, the association tests relied only on the typed subset. Most CMV-associated TCR beta chains appeared to be HLA-restricted in a later analysis, and the HLA associations seemed to be driven largely by CMV exposure. When HLA alleles, especially DR and DQ, strongly co-occurred, attributing TCR associations to individual alleles was difficult. A group of highly shared sequence variants was considered likely to be a technical artifact of the sequencing pipeline. A later analysis found that HLA-associated TCR beta chains were more clonally expanded and had lower generation probabilities than equally common non-associated chains. A further reported finding was that TCR beta sequences accurately predicted the HLA-A and HLA-B alleles for most subjects in the first cohort. At a false discovery rate of 0.05, a later analysis linked some 17,000 TCR beta sequences to specific HLA alleles. According to a later analysis, TCR association rates differed among HLA loci, with DRB1 alleles showing the most associated TCRs and HLA-C alleles showing the fewest. Correlated functional status among segregating V segments might reflect linkage disequilibrium, but an unknown experimental factor could not be ruled out.

Notes on this clone: Its antigen target is currently unknown. No base quality values were provided; no much bigger clone lies one nucleotide off.

The chain employs TRBV11-3 and TRBJ1-1; TRBD1 lines up with 10 middle nucleotides. The TCR originated in a woman aged 40 to 50 in good health and CMV-seronegative. Sequencing used PBMCs. CDR3 reads: CASSLRGDRGEAFF. The bases are TGTGCCAGCAGCTTAAGAGGGGACAGGGGTGAAGCTTTCTTT.